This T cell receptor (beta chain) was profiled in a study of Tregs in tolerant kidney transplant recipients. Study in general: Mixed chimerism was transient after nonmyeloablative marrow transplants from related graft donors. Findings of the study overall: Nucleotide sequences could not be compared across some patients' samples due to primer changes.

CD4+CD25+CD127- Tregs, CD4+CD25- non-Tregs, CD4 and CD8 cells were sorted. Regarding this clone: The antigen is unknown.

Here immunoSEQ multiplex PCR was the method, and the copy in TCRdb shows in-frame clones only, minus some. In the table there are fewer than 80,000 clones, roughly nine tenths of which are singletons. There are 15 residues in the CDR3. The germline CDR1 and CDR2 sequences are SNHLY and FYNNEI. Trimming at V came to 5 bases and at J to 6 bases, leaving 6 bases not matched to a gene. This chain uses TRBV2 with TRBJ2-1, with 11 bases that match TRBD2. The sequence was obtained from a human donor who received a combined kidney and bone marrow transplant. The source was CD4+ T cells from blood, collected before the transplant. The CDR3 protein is CASSTSGSPRNEQFF. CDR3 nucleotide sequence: TGTGCCAGCAGTACTAGCGGGAGCCCCCGCAATGAGCAGTTCTTC.